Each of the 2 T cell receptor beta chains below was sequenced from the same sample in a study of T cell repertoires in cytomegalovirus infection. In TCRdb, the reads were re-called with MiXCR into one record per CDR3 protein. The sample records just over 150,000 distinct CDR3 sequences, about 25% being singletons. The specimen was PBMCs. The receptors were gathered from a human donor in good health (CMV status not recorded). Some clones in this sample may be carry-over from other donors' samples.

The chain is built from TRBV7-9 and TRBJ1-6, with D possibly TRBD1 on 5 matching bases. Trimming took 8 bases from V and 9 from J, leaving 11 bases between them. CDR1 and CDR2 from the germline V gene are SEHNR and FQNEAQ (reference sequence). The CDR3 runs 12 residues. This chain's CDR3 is CASRDAGSPLHF. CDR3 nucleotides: TGTGCCAGCCGGGACGCCGGTTCACCCCTCCACTTT.

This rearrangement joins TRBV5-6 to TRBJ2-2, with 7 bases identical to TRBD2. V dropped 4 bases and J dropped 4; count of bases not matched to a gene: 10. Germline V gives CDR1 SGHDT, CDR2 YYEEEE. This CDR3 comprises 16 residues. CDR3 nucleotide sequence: TGTGCCAGCAGCCTAGGACGGGCGGGAGCCACCGGGGAGCTGTTTTTT. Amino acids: CASSLGRAGATGELFF.